This TCR beta chain was recorded in a study of T cell responses to AZD1222 COVID-19 vaccine. Study findings and constraints: The donors showed a predominance of white British ancestry and of females, with possible underestimation of clonal diversity. Variant regions that are unmutated are reportedly the target of nearly half of spike-specific TCRs. Distributed over spike, vaccine-associated CD4 TCRs predominated at 160-218 and 743-854.

Turning to this clone: The antigen remains undetermined.

Data came from immunoSEQ multiplex PCR; TCRdb stores just in-frame clones and leaves some out. This sample has 96,000 or so clones, with nearly 90% found just once. Trimming left V 3 bases short and J 5 bases short, with 16 bases between. This CDR3 contains 15 residues. Germline-derived CDR1 and CDR2 are LNHDA and SQIVND (reference sequence). The genes are TRBV19 and TRBJ2-5; no definite D call. The sample here was peripheral blood, taken on day 0 of AZD1222 vaccination. The clonotype originates from an adult in good health. The CDR3 DNA reads TGTGCCAGTAGTATGAGTGGGCTCCTGTCTGAGACCCAGTACTTC. Translating it yields CASSMSGLLSETQYF.